Reported below is one T cell receptor beta chain. The antigen remains undetermined. This entry belongs to a study of T cells in Graves' hyperthyroidism and ophthalmopathy. RNA transcripts provided the source from which TCR beta CDR3 regions were amplified. The HTBI primer set served for first-round RT-PCR of the TCR CDR3. TCRdb fed the multiplex PCR reads into MiXCR, producing one record per CDR3 protein. This sample has around 520,000 distinct CDR3 sequences, with about 24% found just once. Study-wide results and caveats: Ophthalmopathy, as predicted by the model, came a median 6.5 months after the prediction.

Patients having uncontrolled infection, another autoimmune disease, pregnancy or lactation were not included. The ends lost 10 bases at V and 2 bases at J; junction bases unmatched: 16. The germline gives CDR1 ENHRY, CDR2 SYGVKD. The CDR3 length is 17 residues. The sequence derives from a woman in her twenties or thirties with Graves' ophthalmopathy. V is TRBV10-3 and J is TRBJ2-5, with 10 bases aligning to TRBD2. The specimen was blood. This chain's CDR3 is CANYLAGAVWGQETQYF. The DNA of the CDR3 is TGTGCCAACTATCTAGCGGGAGCTGTATGGGGTCAAGAGACCCAGTACTTC.